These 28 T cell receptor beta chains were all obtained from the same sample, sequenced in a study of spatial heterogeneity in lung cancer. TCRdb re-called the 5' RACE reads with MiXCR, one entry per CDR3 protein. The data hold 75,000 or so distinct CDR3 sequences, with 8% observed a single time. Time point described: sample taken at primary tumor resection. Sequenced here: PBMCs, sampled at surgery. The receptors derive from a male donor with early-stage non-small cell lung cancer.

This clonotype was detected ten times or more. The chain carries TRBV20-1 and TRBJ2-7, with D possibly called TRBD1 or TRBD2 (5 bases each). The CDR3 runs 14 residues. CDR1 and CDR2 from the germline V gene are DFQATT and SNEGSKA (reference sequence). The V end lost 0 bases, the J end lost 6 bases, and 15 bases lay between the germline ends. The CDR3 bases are TGCAGTGCTAGAGAGACGGGACGGCAAGTCGAGCAGTACTTC. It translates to CSARETGRQVEQYF.

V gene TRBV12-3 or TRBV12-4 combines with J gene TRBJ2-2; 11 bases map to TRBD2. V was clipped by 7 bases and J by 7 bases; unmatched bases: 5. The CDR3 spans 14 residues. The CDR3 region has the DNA TGTGCCAGCACCCAAGGGACTAGCGGCGGGGAGCTGTTTTTT. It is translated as CASTQGTSGGELFF.

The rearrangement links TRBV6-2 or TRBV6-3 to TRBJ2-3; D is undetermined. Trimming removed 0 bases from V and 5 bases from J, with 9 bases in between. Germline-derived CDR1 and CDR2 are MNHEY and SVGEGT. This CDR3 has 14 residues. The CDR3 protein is CASSYSSLEDTQYF. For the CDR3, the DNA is TGTGCCAGCAGTTACTCGAGCCTAGAAGATACGCAGTATTTT.

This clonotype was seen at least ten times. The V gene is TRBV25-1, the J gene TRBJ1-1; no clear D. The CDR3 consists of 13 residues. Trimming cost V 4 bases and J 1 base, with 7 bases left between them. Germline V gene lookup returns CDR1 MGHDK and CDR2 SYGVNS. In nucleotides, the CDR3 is TGTGCCAGCAGTGGTAAAGGGAACACTGAAGCTTTCTTT. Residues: CASSGKGNTEAFF.

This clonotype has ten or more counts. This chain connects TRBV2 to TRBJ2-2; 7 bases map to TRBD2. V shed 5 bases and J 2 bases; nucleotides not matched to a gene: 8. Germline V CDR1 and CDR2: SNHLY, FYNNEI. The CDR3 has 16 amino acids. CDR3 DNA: TGTGCCAGCAGTTCTGCGGGACTATCTAACACCGGGGAGCTGTTTTTT. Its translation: CASSSAGLSNTGELFF.

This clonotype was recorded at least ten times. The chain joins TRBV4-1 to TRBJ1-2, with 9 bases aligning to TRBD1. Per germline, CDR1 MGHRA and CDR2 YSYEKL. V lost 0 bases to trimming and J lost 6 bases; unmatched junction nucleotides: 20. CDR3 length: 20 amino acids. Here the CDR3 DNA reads TGCGCCAGCAGCCAAGACTATGCCGGGACAGGGTGGCGGCCTGGCCATGGCTACACCTTC. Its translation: CASSQDYAGTGWRPGHGYTF.

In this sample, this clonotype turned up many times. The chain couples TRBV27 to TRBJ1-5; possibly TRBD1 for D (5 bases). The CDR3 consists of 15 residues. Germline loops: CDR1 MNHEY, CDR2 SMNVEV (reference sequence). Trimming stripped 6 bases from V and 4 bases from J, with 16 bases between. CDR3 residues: CASSNLPPGNQPQHF. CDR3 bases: TGTGCCAGCAGCAATTTGCCTCCAGGGAATCAGCCCCAGCATTTT.

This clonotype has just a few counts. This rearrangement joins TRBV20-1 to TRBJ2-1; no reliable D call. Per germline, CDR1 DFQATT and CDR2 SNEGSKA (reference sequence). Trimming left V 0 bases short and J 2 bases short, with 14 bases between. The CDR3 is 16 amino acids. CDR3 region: CSARDPLGSTYNEQFF. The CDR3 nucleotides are TGCAGTGCTAGAGATCCCCTAGGGTCAACCTACAATGAGCAGTTCTTC.

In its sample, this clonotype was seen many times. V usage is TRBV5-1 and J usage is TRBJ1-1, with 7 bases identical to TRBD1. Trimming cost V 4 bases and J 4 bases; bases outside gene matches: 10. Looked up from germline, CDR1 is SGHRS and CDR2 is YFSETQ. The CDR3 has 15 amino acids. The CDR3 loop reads CASSRGGEGSTEAFF. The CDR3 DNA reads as TGCGCCAGCAGCCGAGGGGGCGAGGGGAGCACTGAAGCTTTCTTT. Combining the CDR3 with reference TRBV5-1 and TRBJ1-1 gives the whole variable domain KAGVTQTPRYLIKTRGQQVTLSCSPISGHRSVSWYQQTPGQGLQFLFEYFSETQRNKGNFPGRFSGRQFSNSRSEMNVSTLELGDSALYLCASSRGGEGSTEAFFGQGTRLTVV.

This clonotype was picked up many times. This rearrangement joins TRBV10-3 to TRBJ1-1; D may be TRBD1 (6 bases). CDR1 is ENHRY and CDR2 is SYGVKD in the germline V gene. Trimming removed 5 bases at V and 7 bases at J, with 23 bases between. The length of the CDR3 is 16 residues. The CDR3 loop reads CAISTSSGGEVNEAFF. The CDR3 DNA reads TGTGCCATCAGTACGAGCAGCGGGGGCGAGGTTAATGAAGCTTTCTTT.

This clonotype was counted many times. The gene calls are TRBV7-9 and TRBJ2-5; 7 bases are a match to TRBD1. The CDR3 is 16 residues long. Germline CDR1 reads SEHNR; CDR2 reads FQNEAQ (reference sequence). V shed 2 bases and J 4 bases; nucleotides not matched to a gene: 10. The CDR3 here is CASSLYGTVSGETQYF. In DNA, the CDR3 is TGTGCCAGCAGCTTATATGGGACAGTGTCTGGAGAGACCCAGTACTTC.

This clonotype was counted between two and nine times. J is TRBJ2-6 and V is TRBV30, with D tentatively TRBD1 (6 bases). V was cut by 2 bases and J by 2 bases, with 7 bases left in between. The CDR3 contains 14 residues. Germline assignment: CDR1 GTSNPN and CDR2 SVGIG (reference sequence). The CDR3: CAWSSGAGANVLTF. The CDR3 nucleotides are TGTGCCTGGAGTTCAGGGGCTGGGGCCAACGTCCTGACTTTC.

The CDR3 nucleotides read TGTGCCAGCAGCTTAGGATTAAGCGGGAGAAACCAAGAGACCCAGTACTTC. Its protein is CASSLGLSGRNQETQYF. V is TRBV11-2 and J is TRBJ2-5; 8 nucleotides agree with TRBD2. The germline gives CDR1 SGHAT, CDR2 FQNNGV. V lost 1 base and J lost 0; bases outside the gene matches: 7. The CDR3 totals 17 residues.

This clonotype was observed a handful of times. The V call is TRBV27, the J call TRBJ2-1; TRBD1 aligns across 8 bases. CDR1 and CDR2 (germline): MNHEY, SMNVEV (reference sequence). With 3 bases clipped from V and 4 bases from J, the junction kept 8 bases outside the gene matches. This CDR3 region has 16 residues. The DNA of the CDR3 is TGTGCCAGCAGTTTTCTGGACAGGGCCGTTTACAATGAGCAGTTCTTC. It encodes CASSFLDRAVYNEQFF.

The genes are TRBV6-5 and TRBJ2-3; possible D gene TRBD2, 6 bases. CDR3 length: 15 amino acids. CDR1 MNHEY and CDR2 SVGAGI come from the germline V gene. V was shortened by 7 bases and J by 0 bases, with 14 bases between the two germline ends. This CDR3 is CASKVDYTSTDTQYF. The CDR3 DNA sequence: TGTGCCAGCAAGGTGGACTATACTAGCACAGATACGCAGTATTTT.

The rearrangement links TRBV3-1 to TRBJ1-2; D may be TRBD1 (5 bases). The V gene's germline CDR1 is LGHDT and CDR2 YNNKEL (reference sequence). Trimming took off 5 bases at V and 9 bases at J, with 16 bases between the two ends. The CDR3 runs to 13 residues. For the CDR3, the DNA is TGTGCCAGCAGCGACACAGGATTAGGCCGCTACACCTTC. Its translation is CASSDTGLGRYTF.

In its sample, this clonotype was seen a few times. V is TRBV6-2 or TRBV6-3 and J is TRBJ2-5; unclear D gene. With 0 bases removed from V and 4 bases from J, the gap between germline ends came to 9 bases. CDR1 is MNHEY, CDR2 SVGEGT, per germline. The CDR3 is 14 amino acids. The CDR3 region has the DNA TGTGCCAGCAGTTACTCCCACCGGTCAGAGACCCAGTACTTC. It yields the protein CASSYSHRSETQYF.

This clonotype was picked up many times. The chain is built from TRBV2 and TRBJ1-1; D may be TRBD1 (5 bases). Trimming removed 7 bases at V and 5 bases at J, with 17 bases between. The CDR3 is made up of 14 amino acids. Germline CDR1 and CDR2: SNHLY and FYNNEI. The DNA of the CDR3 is TGTGCCAGCACCTTGCAGGGAGGGAGGACTGAAGCTTTCTTT. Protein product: CASTLQGGRTEAFF.

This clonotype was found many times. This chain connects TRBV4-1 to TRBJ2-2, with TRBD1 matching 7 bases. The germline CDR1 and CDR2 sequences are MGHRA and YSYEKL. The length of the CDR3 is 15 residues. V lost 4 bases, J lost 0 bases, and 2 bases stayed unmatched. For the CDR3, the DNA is TGCGCCAGCAGCCGAGGGACAGCGAACACCGGGGAGCTGTTTTTT. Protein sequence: CASSRGTANTGELFF.

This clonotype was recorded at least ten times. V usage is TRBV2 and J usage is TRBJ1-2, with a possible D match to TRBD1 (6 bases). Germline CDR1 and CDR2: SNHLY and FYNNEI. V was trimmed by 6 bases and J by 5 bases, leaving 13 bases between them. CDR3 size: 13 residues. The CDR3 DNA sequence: TGTGCCAGCAGCGGAACGGGGACATATGGCTACACCTTC. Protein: CASSGTGTYGYTF.

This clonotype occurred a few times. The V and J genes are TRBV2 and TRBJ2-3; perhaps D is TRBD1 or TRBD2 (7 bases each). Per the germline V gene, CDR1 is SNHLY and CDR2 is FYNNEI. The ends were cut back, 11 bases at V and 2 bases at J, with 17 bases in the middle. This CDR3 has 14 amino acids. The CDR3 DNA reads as TGTGCCTCCAAGACAGGGACTAACACAGATACGCAGTATTTT. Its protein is CASKTGTNTDTQYF.

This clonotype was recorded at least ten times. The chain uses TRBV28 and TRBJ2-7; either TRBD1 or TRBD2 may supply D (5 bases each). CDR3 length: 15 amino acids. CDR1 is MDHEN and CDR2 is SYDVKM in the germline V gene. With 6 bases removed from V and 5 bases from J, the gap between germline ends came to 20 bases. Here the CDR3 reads CASRPRQRVFHEQYF. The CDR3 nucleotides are TGTGCCAGCAGACCTCGACAGAGGGTATTCCACGAGCAGTACTTC.

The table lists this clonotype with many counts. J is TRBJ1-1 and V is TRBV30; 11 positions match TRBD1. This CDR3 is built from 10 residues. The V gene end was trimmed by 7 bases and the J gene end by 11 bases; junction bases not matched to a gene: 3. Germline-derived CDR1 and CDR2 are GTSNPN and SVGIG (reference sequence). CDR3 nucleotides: TGTGCCTCGGACAGGGGGCACGCTTTCTTT. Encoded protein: CASDRGHAFF.

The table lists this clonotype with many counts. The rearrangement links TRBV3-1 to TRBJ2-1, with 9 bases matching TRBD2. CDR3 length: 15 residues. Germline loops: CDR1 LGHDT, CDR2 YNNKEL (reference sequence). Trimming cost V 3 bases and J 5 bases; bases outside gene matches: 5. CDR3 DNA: TGTGCCAGCAGCCAGGGACTAGCTGGAGACAATGAGCAGTTCTTC. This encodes CASSQGLAGDNEQFF.

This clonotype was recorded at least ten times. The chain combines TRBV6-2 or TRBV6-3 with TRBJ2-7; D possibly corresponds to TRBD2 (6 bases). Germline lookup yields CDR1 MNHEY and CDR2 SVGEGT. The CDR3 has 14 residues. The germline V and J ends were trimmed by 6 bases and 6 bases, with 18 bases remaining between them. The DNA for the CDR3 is TGTGCCAGCAGCAGCGGGCTCCCTTACGTCGAGCAGTACTTC. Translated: CASSSGLPYVEQYF.

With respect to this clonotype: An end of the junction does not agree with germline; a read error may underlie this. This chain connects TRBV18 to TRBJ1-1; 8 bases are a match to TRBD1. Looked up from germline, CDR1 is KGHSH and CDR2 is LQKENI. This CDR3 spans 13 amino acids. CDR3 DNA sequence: TGTGCCAGCTCACCCCCTAATGGCAGGGGGCCCCCCTTT. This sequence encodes CASSPPNGRGPPF.

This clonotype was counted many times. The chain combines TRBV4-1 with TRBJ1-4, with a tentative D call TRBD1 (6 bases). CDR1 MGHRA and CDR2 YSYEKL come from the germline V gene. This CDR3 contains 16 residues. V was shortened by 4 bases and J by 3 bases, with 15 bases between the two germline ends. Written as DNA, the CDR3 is TGCGCCAGCAGCCGAGACGGGGGGCGGGCTAATGAAAAACTGTTTTTT. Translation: CASSRDGGRANEKLFF.

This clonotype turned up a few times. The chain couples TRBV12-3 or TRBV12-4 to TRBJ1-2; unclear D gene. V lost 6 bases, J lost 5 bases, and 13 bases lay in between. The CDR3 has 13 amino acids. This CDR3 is CASSPAREYGYTF. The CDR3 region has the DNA TGTGCCAGCAGCCCCGCACGGGAGTATGGCTACACCTTC.